Following are 11 T cell receptor beta chains from one sample sequenced in a study of T-cell reconstitution after alpha-beta-depleted transplantation in children. Unique molecular identifiers were used in preparing the TCRbeta library. Using its own MiXCR run on the PCR reads, TCRdb lists one record per CDR3 protein. The sample records approximately 270,000 distinct CDR3 sequences, almost 10% being singletons. The sequences come from PBMCs from the stem cell graft donor, collected from the stem cell graft. Receptors were obtained from a human donor who donated a stem cell graft to a child with SCID.

This clonotype turned up a few times. This rearrangement joins TRBV12-3 or TRBV12-4 to TRBJ2-5, with unresolved D. The CDR3 runs to 14 residues. The V end was cut by 3 bases, the J end by 2 bases, with 10 bases between. Here the CDR3 reads CASSLSSAQETQYF. The CDR3 bases are TGTGCCAGCAGTTTGTCGTCGGCACAAGAGACCCAGTACTTC.

This chain links TRBV9 with TRBJ2-2; D call uncertain. Deletions cut 0 bases from V and 0 bases from J, with 6 bases between. The CDR3 length is 15 residues. Germline V CDR1 and CDR2: SGDLS, YYNGEE. The CDR3 nucleotides read TGTGCCAGCAGCGTAGCCAGCGCGAACACCGGGGAGCTGTTTTTT. Encoded protein: CASSVASANTGELFF.

The chain links TRBV10-3 to TRBJ2-7; 7 bases align to TRBD1. The V gene end was trimmed by 2 bases and the J gene end by 7 bases; junction bases not matched to a gene: 8. The CDR3 spans 14 residues. The germline V gene has CDR1 ENHRY and CDR2 SYGVKD. Written as DNA, the CDR3 is TGTGCCATCAGTGAGACCCGACAGGGATCGGAGCAGTACTTC. Residues: CAISETRQGSEQYF.

V gene TRBV9 combines with J gene TRBJ2-1; TRBD2 matches at 8 bases. This CDR3 has 14 amino acids. Germline values: CDR1 SGDLS, CDR2 YYNGEE. V shed 0 bases and J 5 bases; nucleotides not matched to a gene: 1. CDR3 sequence reads: CASSVAGGDNEQFF. The CDR3 coding sequence is TGTGCCAGCAGCGTAGCGGGGGGGGACAATGAGCAGTTCTTC.

The V gene is TRBV29-1, the J gene TRBJ2-3; D unclear. CDR3 size: 13 residues. Germline CDR1 SQVTM, CDR2 ANQGSEA. Trimming shortened V by 2 bases and J by 7 bases, and 13 bases separated the two germline ends. CDR3 sequence reads: CSVEYDIINTQYF. Here the CDR3 DNA reads TGCAGCGTTGAATATGATATTATAAATACGCAGTATTTT.

The chain recombines TRBV27 with TRBJ1-1; D not certain. The V and J ends lost 8 bases and 6 bases respectively, with 16 bases between them. The CDR3 is 13 residues long. Germline loops: CDR1 MNHEY, CDR2 SMNVEV (reference sequence). CDR3 in amino acids: CASAPGPGAEAFF. The CDR3 DNA is TGTGCCAGCGCCCCGGGCCCCGGGGCTGAAGCTTTCTTT.

The table lists this clonotype with a few counts. V usage is TRBV10-2 and J usage is TRBJ2-2, with 12 bases that match TRBD2. With 7 bases clipped from V and 2 bases from J, the junction kept 5 bases outside the gene matches. CDR3 length equals 16 residues. Germline V gene data show CDR1 as WSHSY and CDR2 as SAAADI. The CDR3: CASIRTSGTNTGELFF. The CDR3, as DNA: TGCGCCAGCATTCGGACTAGCGGGACCAACACCGGGGAGCTGTTTTTT.

This clonotype has a count of ten or more. The rearrangement joins TRBV7-2 to TRBJ1-2; D might be TRBD1 (5 bases). This CDR3 is 13 amino acids long. CDR1 is SGHTA, CDR2 FQGNSA, per germline. V shed 0 bases and J shed 7 bases, with 9 bases lying between them. The CDR3 spells CASSLAGGFGYTF. The DNA for the CDR3 is TGTGCCAGCAGCTTAGCTGGGGGATTTGGCTACACCTTC.

The chain couples TRBV18 to TRBJ2-7, with D possibly being TRBD1 (6 bases). The germline V gene has CDR1 KGHSH and CDR2 LQKENI. The length of the CDR3 is 15 residues. Trimming shortened V by 1 base and J by 0 bases, and 10 bases separated the two germline ends. CDR3 sequence reads: CASSPRGQSSYEQYF. In nucleotides, the CDR3 is TGTGCCAGCTCACCACGGGGGCAGAGCTCCTACGAGCAGTACTTC.

V usage is TRBV9 and J usage is TRBJ1-1, with D possibly TRBD1 on 5 matching bases. CDR1 SGDLS and CDR2 YYNGEE come from the germline V gene. V was trimmed by 3 bases and J by 3 bases, leaving 18 bases between them. The CDR3 is made up of 16 amino acids. The chain's CDR3 is CASSAQPTAGDTEAFF. The CDR3 bases are TGTGCCAGCAGCGCGCAGCCGACAGCGGGGGACACTGAAGCTTTCTTT.

This clonotype occurred a few times. The chain links TRBV14 to TRBJ2-3; a possible D gene is TRBD1 (6 bases). CDR3 length equals 13 residues. Trimming pared 2 bases from V and 6 bases from J, leaving 9 bases between. Germline assignment: CDR1 SGHDN and CDR2 FVKESK. This CDR3 is CASSQQTGDTQYF. CDR3 DNA: TGTGCCAGCAGCCAACAGACAGGCGATACGCAGTATTTT.